The table lists the clone carrying this T cell receptor (beta chain) with a count of one. This table comes from immunoSEQ multiplex PCR, and its TCRdb copy is limited to in-frame clones, with some not included. The table includes just over 300,000 clones, approximately 85% detected once. The source of the sample is a study of blood T cell repertoires in COVID-19. Germline V gene sequence: CDR1 SGHDT, CDR2 YYEEEE. The V end was cut by 4 bases, the J end by 6 bases, with 19 bases between. This CDR3 contains 16 residues. The sequenced sample consisted of PBMCs or T cells enriched from blood (not recorded which). V gene TRBV5-6 combines with J gene TRBJ2-2; tentatively, D is TRBD1 (5 bases). This receptor was taken from a man aged 30-40 years who had recovered from COVID-19. This chain's CDR3 is CASSPIQGTFAGELFF. In DNA, the CDR3 is TGTGCCAGCAGCCCTATCCAGGGAACGTTCGCCGGGGAGCTGTTTTTT.